This entry lists 2 T cell receptor beta chains sequenced from one sample in a study of Graves' ophthalmopathy and Graves' hyperthyroidism. CDR3 regions of TCR beta were amplified from RNA transcripts. Second-round multiplex PCR came after first-round RT-PCR with HTBI primers. TCRdb used MiXCR to reprocess the multiplex PCR reads, holding one entry per CDR3 protein. The sample carries about 170,000 distinct CDR3 sequences, less than 45% recorded once. Material: peripheral blood. The receptors shown here come from a woman in her 40s with Graves' ophthalmopathy.

This clonotype was seen repeatedly, ten times or more. The junction and the germline gene differ at one end; a read error may be behind it. The rearrangement joins TRBV29-1 to TRBJ2-7; 8 bases match TRBD2. The CDR3 length is 14 residues. Germline-derived CDR1 and CDR2 are SQVTM and ANQGSEA. CDR3 nucleotide sequence: TGCAGCGTTGGGGCGGGAGGTTATGCGGGCGAGCAGCACTTC. As protein: CSVGAGGYAGEQHF.

Ten or more counts support this clonotype. The chain recombines TRBV7-3 with TRBJ2-5; 7 nucleotides match TRBD1. Germline V gene data show CDR1 as SGHTA and CDR2 as FQGTGA. This CDR3 contains 17 residues. Trimming cost V 1 base and J 5 bases; bases outside gene matches: 13. This CDR3 is CASSLRQGLRRGETQYF. CDR3 nucleotides: TGTGCCAGCAGCTTAAGACAGGGTTTACGAAGGGGTGAGACCCAGTACTTC. The full variable domain, with the rest looked up from reference TRBV7-3 and TRBJ2-5, is GAGVSQTPSNKVTEKGKYVELRCDPISGHTALYWYRQSLGQGPEFLIYFQGTGAADDSGLPNDRFFAVRPEGSVSTLKIQRTERGDSAVYLCASSLRQGLRRGETQYFGPGTRLLVL.